This entry is about one TCR beta chain. It was during active infection that Seattle patients were enrolled and then longitudinally followed. The data belong to a study of blood T cell repertoires in COVID-19. About the study: The origin of the acute and convalescent COVID-19 samples was the United States, Italy and Spain.

Original data processing: Quantification of nucleated cells was approximated via reference gene primer amplification. Clones were sequenced by immunoSEQ multiplex PCR, and TCRdb holds only the in-frame ones, with some missing. V and J calls and clone size are given by that table; D and trimming were obtained from the DNA. The sample records about 200,000 clones, around 83% being singletons. V lost 3 bases, J lost 0 bases, and 8 bases lay in between. Germline V gene data show CDR1 as LNHDA and CDR2 as SQIVND (reference sequence). This CDR3 is 14 amino acids long. The chain uses TRBV19 and TRBJ1-2; D not certain. The receptor's source is a woman aged 45-59 years with COVID-19, enrolled during active disease. Input material: peripheral blood. DNA of the CDR3: TGTGCCAGTAGTATGAGGAACCCTAACTATGGCTACACCTTC. Encoded protein: CASSMRNPNYGYTF.